One sample yielded the 15 T cell receptor beta chains listed below, sequenced in a study of STAT5B mutations in CD4+ large granular lymphocyte leukemia. The table came from immunoSEQ multiplex PCR; TCRdb's copy has only in-frame clones and leaves some out. Of 20,000 to 25,000 clones listed, roughly 78% were seen once; the top ten hold almost 0.65%. The sequenced material came from CD4+ T cells from blood buffy coats. These receptors were obtained from a human donor in good health.

This clone was detected only once. The CDR3 DNA reads TGCGCCAGCAGCCCCTCGGACAGGGAGGCCGGTGGCTACACCTTC. Its protein product is CASSPSDREAGGYTF. This chain connects TRBV4-1 to TRBJ1-2, with TRBD1 matching 8 bases. Germline V gene data show CDR1 as MGHRA and CDR2 as YSYEKL. There are 15 residues in the CDR3. V shed 4 bases and J 7 bases; nucleotides not matched to a gene: 11.

This clone has a handful of counts. The chain has TRBV10-3 and TRBJ2-7; maybe TRBD2 (5 bases). The V and J ends lost 0 bases and 2 bases respectively, with 14 bases between them. Germline-derived CDR1 and CDR2 are ENHRY and SYGVKD. The CDR3 loop spans 16 amino acids. The CDR3 DNA sequence: TGTGCCATCAGTGAGTCGATATCTGGAGGAGCCTACGAGCAGTACTTC. This codes for CAISESISGGAYEQYF.

V is TRBV7-2 and J is TRBJ2-7, with a possible D match to TRBD1 (6 bases). Between the trimmed V and J ends, which lost 3 bases and 3 bases, there was a span of 12 bases. The CDR3 has 14 residues. Germline-derived CDR1 and CDR2 are SGHTA and FQGNSA. CDR3 DNA: TGTGCCAGCAGCTTCGATAGGGGGAGCTACGAGCAGTACTTC. It yields the protein CASSFDRGSYEQYF.

This chain connects TRBV7-3 to TRBJ1-1; 11 bases agree with TRBD1. V lost 3 bases and J lost 8; bases outside the gene matches: 8. The CDR3 sequence is 15 residues long. From germline, CDR1 is SGHTA and CDR2 FQGTGA. CDR3 protein: CASSFTGTGGAEAFF. The CDR3 DNA reads as TGTGCCAGCAGCTTCACCGGGACAGGGGGAGCCGAAGCTTTCTTT. Full variable domain (remainder filled in from reference TRBV7-3 and TRBJ1-1): GAGVSQTPSNKVTEKGKYVELRCDPISGHTALYWYRQSLGQGPEFLIYFQGTGAADDSGLPNDRFFAVRPEGSVSTLKIQRTERGDSAVYLCASSFTGTGGAEAFFGQGTRLTVV.

The CDR3 reads CASSSTLTGANEKLFF. Here the CDR3 DNA reads TGTGCCAGCTCATCGACCCTTACAGGGGCTAATGAAAAACTGTTTTTT. This rearrangement joins TRBV18 to TRBJ1-4; 7 nucleotides line up with TRBD1. With V trimmed by 5 bases and J by 3 bases, 9 bases remained unmatched. The CDR3 runs 16 residues. Germline V gives CDR1 KGHSH, CDR2 LQKENI.

This chain uses TRBV10-3 with TRBJ1-1, with D uncertain. CDR3 length: 15 amino acids. V was shortened by 0 bases and J by 1 base, with 9 bases between the two germline ends. From germline, CDR1 is ENHRY and CDR2 SYGVKD. The CDR3 DNA follows: TGTGCCATCAGTGAGTCGTCGACGGGGAACACTGAAGCTTTCTTT. Translation gives CAISESSTGNTEAFF.

The CDR3 loop reads CSVEDPAGVAGFF. Here the CDR3 DNA reads TGCAGCGTTGAAGATCCCGCCGGGGTAGCGGGGTTCTTT. This chain uses TRBV29-1 with TRBJ1-1; D not certain. Trimming left V 0 bases short and J 14 bases short, with 19 bases between. Germline assignment: CDR1 SQVTM and CDR2 ANQGSEA. The CDR3 is made up of 13 amino acids.

V usage is TRBV20-1 and J usage is TRBJ1-1; D is unclear. V dropped 4 bases and J dropped 5 bases, with 8 bases sitting between them. The CDR3 totals 11 residues. Germline V gives CDR1 DFQATT, CDR2 SNEGSKA (reference sequence). CDR3 nucleotide sequence: TGCAGTGCTATGCGGCGGACTGAAGCTTTCTTT. Protein: CSAMRRTEAFF.

This clone turned up a few times. The chain uses TRBV11-2 and TRBJ1-6; D is ambiguous. This CDR3 spans 13 amino acids. Germline V lookup: CDR1 SGHAT, CDR2 FQNNGV. V was clipped by 0 bases and J by 14 bases, with 11 bases between them. In DNA form, the CDR3 reads TGTGCCAGCAGCTTAGAGAGCTTCTCGGCCCTCCACTTT. Amino acids: CASSLESFSALHF.

This clone was counted a few times. The V and J genes are TRBV11-2 and TRBJ2-2, with no clear D. V was shortened by 4 bases and J by 8 bases, with 8 bases between the two germline ends. CDR1 is SGHAT and CDR2 is FQNNGV in the germline V gene. The CDR3 has 12 amino acids. CDR3 in amino acids: CASSSSLGELFF. CDR3 nucleotides: TGTGCCAGCAGCTCTTCTTTAGGGGAGCTGTTTTTT.

This rearrangement joins TRBV2 to TRBJ1-1; 7 bases are shared with TRBD1. The CDR3 has 13 residues. Germline V lookup: CDR1 SNHLY, CDR2 FYNNEI. The ends lost 6 bases at V and 0 bases at J; junction bases unmatched: 1. The CDR3 sequence: CASRDRMNTEAFF. The CDR3 DNA reads TGTGCCAGCAGGGACAGGATGAACACTGAAGCTTTCTTT.

The J gene is TRBJ2-3, the V gene TRBV15, with TRBD1 matching over 9 bases. This CDR3 spans 14 amino acids. V dropped 4 bases and J dropped 4; count of bases not matched to a gene: 3. Germline values: CDR1 LNHNV, CDR2 YYDKDF (reference sequence). The CDR3 bases are TGTGCCACCAGCAACCGACAGGGGGCAGATACGCAGTATTTT. Protein: CATSNRQGADTQYF.

The rearrangement links TRBV7-9 to TRBJ1-5; perhaps TRBD1 as D (5 bases). The CDR3 totals 13 residues. The germline V gene has CDR1 SEHNR and CDR2 FQNEAQ (reference sequence). V lost 5 bases, J lost 4 bases, and 9 bases lay in between. The chain's CDR3 is CASSRTLNQPQHF. CDR3 nucleotide sequence: TGTGCCAGCAGCAGGACACTTAATCAGCCCCAGCATTTT.

The chain couples TRBV7-3 to TRBJ1-6; D not resolved. The CDR3 has 15 residues. Per the germline V gene, CDR1 is SGHTA and CDR2 is FQGTGA. V was clipped by 5 bases and J by 2 bases, with 10 bases between them. CDR3 DNA sequence: TGTGCCAGCAGCATGGGAGCGCCCTATAATTCACCCCTCCACTTT. Its protein product is CASSMGAPYNSPLHF.

This clone was found a few times. The genes are TRBV18 and TRBJ1-1; D not resolved. Between the trimmed V and J ends, which lost 2 bases and 6 bases, there was a span of 10 bases. The germline CDR1 and CDR2 sequences are KGHSH and LQKENI. This CDR3 is built from 13 residues. The CDR3 coding sequence is TGTGCCAGCTCACCAAACCCTTACGCTGAAGCTTTCTTT. Translating gives CASSPNPYAEAFF.